These 23 T cell receptor beta chains came from one sample sequenced in a study of identical twins. Via MiXCR, TCRdb re-called the 5' RACE reads, giving one row per CDR3 protein. Among hundreds of thousands of distinct CDR3 sequences listed, around 5.7% were seen once. Material for sequencing was naive T cells sorted from blood. The source of these receptors is a man aged 18 to 30 in good health.

This clonotype has just a few counts. J is TRBJ2-7 and V is TRBV12-3 or TRBV12-4, with D perhaps given as TRBD1 or TRBD2 (5 bases each). Deletions cut 3 bases from V and 3 bases from J, with 15 bases between. The CDR3 contains 15 residues. CDR3 sequence: CASSFGASSYYEQYF. As DNA, the CDR3 is TGTGCCAGCAGTTTTGGGGCTAGCTCATACTACGAGCAGTACTTC.

CDR3 nucleotides: TGTGCCAGCAGCGACCGCGGTTACCCAGGCGAAAAACTGTTTTTT. Residues: CASSDRGYPGEKLFF. The rearrangement joins TRBV7-9 to TRBJ1-4, with D hard to call. Germline-derived CDR1 and CDR2 are SEHNR and FQNEAQ (reference sequence). Trimming cost V 5 bases and J 8 bases, with 18 bases left between them. This CDR3 is built from 15 residues.

This clonotype has at least ten counts. This chain connects TRBV30 to TRBJ2-5; D is unresolved. The CDR3 sequence is 14 residues long. Germline V CDR1 and CDR2: GTSNPN, SVGIG (reference sequence). Trimming removed 3 bases at V and 2 bases at J, with 13 bases between. The CDR3, as DNA: TGTGCCTGGAGAGGTTTGCTCTCACAAGAGACCCAGTACTTC. Its translation: CAWRGLLSQETQYF.

This clonotype was recorded a few times. The chain is built from TRBV6-2 or TRBV6-3 and TRBJ2-2; TRBD2 matches at 9 bases. This CDR3 comprises 18 residues. Trimming cost V 1 base and J 2 bases; bases outside gene matches: 8. CDR1 and CDR2 from the germline V gene are MNHEY and SVGEGT. CDR3 in amino acids: CASSYWGTSRRNTGELFF. CDR3 nucleotide sequence: TGTGCCAGCAGTTACTGGGGGACTAGCCGGAGAAACACCGGGGAGCTGTTTTTT.

This clonotype was picked up a small number of times. J is TRBJ2-1 and V is TRBV12-3 or TRBV12-4; the match to TRBD2 covers 13 bases. The V segment lost 6 bases and the J segment 8 bases; nucleotides outside the gene matches: 7. The CDR3 covers 15 residues. The CDR3 nucleotides read TGTGCCAGCAGACCGGGACTAGCGGGATTCTATGAGCAGTTCTTC. Amino acids: CASRPGLAGFYEQFF.

Many counts were recorded for this clonotype. The chain employs TRBV12-3 or TRBV12-4 and TRBJ2-1; TRBD1 matches 8 bases. CDR3 length: 13 amino acids. After removal of 7 bases from V and 5 bases from J, the junction contained 4 bases not matched to a gene. The CDR3 protein is CASTTGAHNEQFF. The CDR3 coding sequence is TGTGCCAGCACGACAGGGGCCCACAATGAGCAGTTCTTC.

In its sample, this clonotype was seen many times. The chain couples TRBV6-2 or TRBV6-3 to TRBJ2-7; D is unresolved. The germline V gene encodes CDR1 MNHEY and CDR2 SVGEGT. CDR3 size: 13 residues. Deletions cut 0 bases from V and 5 bases from J, with 8 bases between. CDR3 bases: TGTGCCAGCAGTTACTCGACACGGAACGAGCAGTACGTC. The encoded protein is CASSYSTRNEQYV.

This clonotype occurred a few times. The gene calls are TRBV9 and TRBJ2-2; no clear D. The CDR3 has 12 amino acids. The germline CDR1 and CDR2 sequences are SGDLS and YYNGEE. The ends were cut back, 1 base at V and 6 bases at J, with 4 bases in the middle. CDR3 bases: TGTGCCAGCAGCGTAAACCCCGGGGAGCTGTTTTTT. Protein sequence: CASSVNPGELFF.

This clonotype showed up many times. This chain connects TRBV6-1 to TRBJ2-5; a weak D match, TRBD2 (5 bases). Trimming stripped 7 bases from V and 0 bases from J, with 9 bases between. Germline CDR1 reads MNHNS; CDR2 reads SASEGT. This CDR3 has 13 amino acids. The CDR3 DNA reads as TGTGCCAGCATAGCGACAAACCAAGAGACCCAGTACTTC. This codes for CASIATNQETQYF.

This clonotype was observed at least ten times. The V and J genes are TRBV12-3 or TRBV12-4 and TRBJ2-6; D ambiguous. The V gene lost 4 bases and the J gene lost 0 bases, with 4 bases spanning the gap. CDR3 length: 14 amino acids. The DNA of the CDR3 is TGTGCCAGCAGTTGGGTCTCTGGGGCCAACGTCCTGACTTTC. This sequence encodes CASSWVSGANVLTF.

The sample holds many counts of this clonotype. The rearrangement uses TRBV9 and TRBJ1-6, with 7 bases that match TRBD1. Germline CDR1 SGDLS, CDR2 YYNGEE. The CDR3 runs to 15 residues. V trimming: 0 bases; J trimming: 6 bases; junction bases outside the gene matches: 3. The CDR3, as DNA: TGTGCCAGCAGCGTAGACGGGACAGCTAATTCACCCCTCCACTTT. Amino acid sequence: CASSVDGTANSPLHF.

This clonotype was picked up many times. V gene TRBV7-2 combines with J gene TRBJ2-1; D ambiguous. V dropped 1 base and J dropped 4 bases, with 11 bases sitting between them. CDR1 is SGHTA, CDR2 FQGNSA, per germline. The CDR3 is 15 amino acids. CDR3 in amino acids: CASSLVADPYNEQFF. The CDR3 nucleotides read TGTGCCAGCAGCTTAGTGGCGGATCCGTACAATGAGCAGTTCTTC.

This clonotype was counted ten times or more. The V and J genes are TRBV5-1 and TRBJ2-2; no clear D gene. Between the trimmed V and J ends, which lost 0 bases and 0 bases, there was a span of 9 bases. The germline CDR1 and CDR2 sequences are SGHRS and YFSETQ. The CDR3 consists of 16 residues. CDR3 loop: CASSLAAPPNTGELFF. CDR3 in DNA: TGCGCCAGCAGCTTGGCAGCGCCGCCGAACACCGGGGAGCTGTTTTTT.

The sample holds a few counts of this clonotype. This sequence joins TRBV7-6 and TRBJ1-6, with TRBD1 matching 9 bases. V gave up 5 bases and J gave up 9 bases; unmatched junction bases: 14. Germline CDR1 reads SGHVS; CDR2 reads FNYEAQ. The CDR3 runs to 17 residues. CDR3 region: CASSQGGAGQGFSPLHF. In DNA form, the CDR3 reads TGTGCCAGCAGCCAAGGGGGGGCCGGACAGGGGTTTTCACCCCTCCACTTT.

This clonotype was counted many times. This sequence joins TRBV20-1 and TRBJ2-1, with TRBD2 matching 13 bases. The CDR3 is 15 residues long. Trimming removed 3 bases from V and 7 bases from J; junction bases left unmatched: 6. Germline V gene data show CDR1 as DFQATT and CDR2 as SNEGSKA (reference sequence). The CDR3 bases are TGCAGTGCTAGGGGGACTAGCGGGGTTCTAAATGAGCAGTTCTTC. It specifies CSARGTSGVLNEQFF.

The chain recombines TRBV12-3 or TRBV12-4 with TRBJ2-1; 9 positions match TRBD1. The CDR3 extends over 15 amino acids. The trim removed 3 bases at V and 5 bases at J, leaving 5 bases unmatched. In nucleotides, the CDR3 is TGTGCCAGCAGTTTCCGGGACAGGGACCACAATGAGCAGTTCTTC. This gives the protein CASSFRDRDHNEQFF.

This clonotype came up many times. The V gene is TRBV28, the J gene TRBJ2-7; D gene uncertain. The CDR3 spans 15 residues. Germline CDR1 MDHEN, CDR2 SYDVKM. Trimming took 5 bases from V and 2 from J, leaving 16 bases between them. The CDR3 nucleotides read TGTGCCAGCAGTCCTCGCACAGTTTCTACCTACGAGCAGTACTTC. The encoded protein is CASSPRTVSTYEQYF.

This clonotype was seen many times. The chain combines TRBV7-2 with TRBJ2-2; D is perhaps TRBD2 (6 bases). V was clipped by 5 bases and J by 1 base, with 17 bases between them. Germline-derived CDR1 and CDR2 are SGHTA and FQGNSA. The CDR3 runs to 17 residues. CDR3 DNA sequence: TGTGCCAGCAGCCCGCTCGTTATAGCGGAGAACACCGGGGAGCTGTTTTTT. This translates into CASSPLVIAENTGELFF.

V gene TRBV5-1 combines with J gene TRBJ2-7, with D perhaps being TRBD1 or TRBD2 (6 bases each). V was cut by 7 bases and J by 2 bases, with 13 bases left in between. This CDR3 is 13 amino acids long. The germline V gene encodes CDR1 SGHRS and CDR2 YFSETQ. This chain's CDR3 is CASWGDITYEQYV. CDR3 bases: TGCGCCAGCTGGGGGGACATAACCTACGAGCAGTACGTC.

This clonotype was seen ten or more times. The chain combines TRBV28 with TRBJ2-3, with 7 nucleotides matching TRBD2. The CDR3 is 14 amino acids. The J segment lost 3 bases and the V segment lost 5 bases, leaving 5 bases of the junction unmatched. The germline CDR1 and CDR2 sequences are MDHEN and SYDVKM. CDR3 region: CASSLLAETDTQYF. The DNA of the CDR3 is TGTGCCAGCAGTCTGCTAGCGGAAACAGATACGCAGTATTTT.

This clonotype was counted many times. The chain links TRBV7-3 to TRBJ2-3; 10 bases fit TRBD2. Germline V gene sequence: CDR1 SGHTA, CDR2 FQGTGA. V lost 5 bases and J lost 1; bases outside the gene matches: 3. The CDR3 length is 15 residues. This CDR3 reads CASSTLAGGTDTQYF. The CDR3 DNA reads as TGTGCCAGCAGCACCCTAGCGGGGGGCACAGATACGCAGTATTTT.

This clonotype was seen many times. The chain uses TRBV6-2 or TRBV6-3 and TRBJ2-1, with 9 nucleotides matching TRBD1. V lost 6 bases to trimming and J lost 6 bases; unmatched junction nucleotides: 3. CDR3 length equals 13 residues. Germline CDR1 and CDR2: MNHEY and SVGEGT. In nucleotides, the CDR3 is TGTGCCAGCAGACAGGGGGCCGTCAATGAGCAGTTCTTC. It encodes CASRQGAVNEQFF.

This clonotype appeared many times. V is TRBV5-1 and J is TRBJ1-2; 8 bases fit TRBD1. Germline CDR1 and CDR2: SGHRS and YFSETQ. After removal of 3 bases from V and 4 bases from J, the junction contained 8 bases not matched to a gene. The CDR3 consists of 15 residues. This CDR3 is CASSWSPDRVYGYTF. As DNA, the CDR3 is TGCGCCAGCAGCTGGTCACCGGACAGGGTCTATGGCTACACCTTC.